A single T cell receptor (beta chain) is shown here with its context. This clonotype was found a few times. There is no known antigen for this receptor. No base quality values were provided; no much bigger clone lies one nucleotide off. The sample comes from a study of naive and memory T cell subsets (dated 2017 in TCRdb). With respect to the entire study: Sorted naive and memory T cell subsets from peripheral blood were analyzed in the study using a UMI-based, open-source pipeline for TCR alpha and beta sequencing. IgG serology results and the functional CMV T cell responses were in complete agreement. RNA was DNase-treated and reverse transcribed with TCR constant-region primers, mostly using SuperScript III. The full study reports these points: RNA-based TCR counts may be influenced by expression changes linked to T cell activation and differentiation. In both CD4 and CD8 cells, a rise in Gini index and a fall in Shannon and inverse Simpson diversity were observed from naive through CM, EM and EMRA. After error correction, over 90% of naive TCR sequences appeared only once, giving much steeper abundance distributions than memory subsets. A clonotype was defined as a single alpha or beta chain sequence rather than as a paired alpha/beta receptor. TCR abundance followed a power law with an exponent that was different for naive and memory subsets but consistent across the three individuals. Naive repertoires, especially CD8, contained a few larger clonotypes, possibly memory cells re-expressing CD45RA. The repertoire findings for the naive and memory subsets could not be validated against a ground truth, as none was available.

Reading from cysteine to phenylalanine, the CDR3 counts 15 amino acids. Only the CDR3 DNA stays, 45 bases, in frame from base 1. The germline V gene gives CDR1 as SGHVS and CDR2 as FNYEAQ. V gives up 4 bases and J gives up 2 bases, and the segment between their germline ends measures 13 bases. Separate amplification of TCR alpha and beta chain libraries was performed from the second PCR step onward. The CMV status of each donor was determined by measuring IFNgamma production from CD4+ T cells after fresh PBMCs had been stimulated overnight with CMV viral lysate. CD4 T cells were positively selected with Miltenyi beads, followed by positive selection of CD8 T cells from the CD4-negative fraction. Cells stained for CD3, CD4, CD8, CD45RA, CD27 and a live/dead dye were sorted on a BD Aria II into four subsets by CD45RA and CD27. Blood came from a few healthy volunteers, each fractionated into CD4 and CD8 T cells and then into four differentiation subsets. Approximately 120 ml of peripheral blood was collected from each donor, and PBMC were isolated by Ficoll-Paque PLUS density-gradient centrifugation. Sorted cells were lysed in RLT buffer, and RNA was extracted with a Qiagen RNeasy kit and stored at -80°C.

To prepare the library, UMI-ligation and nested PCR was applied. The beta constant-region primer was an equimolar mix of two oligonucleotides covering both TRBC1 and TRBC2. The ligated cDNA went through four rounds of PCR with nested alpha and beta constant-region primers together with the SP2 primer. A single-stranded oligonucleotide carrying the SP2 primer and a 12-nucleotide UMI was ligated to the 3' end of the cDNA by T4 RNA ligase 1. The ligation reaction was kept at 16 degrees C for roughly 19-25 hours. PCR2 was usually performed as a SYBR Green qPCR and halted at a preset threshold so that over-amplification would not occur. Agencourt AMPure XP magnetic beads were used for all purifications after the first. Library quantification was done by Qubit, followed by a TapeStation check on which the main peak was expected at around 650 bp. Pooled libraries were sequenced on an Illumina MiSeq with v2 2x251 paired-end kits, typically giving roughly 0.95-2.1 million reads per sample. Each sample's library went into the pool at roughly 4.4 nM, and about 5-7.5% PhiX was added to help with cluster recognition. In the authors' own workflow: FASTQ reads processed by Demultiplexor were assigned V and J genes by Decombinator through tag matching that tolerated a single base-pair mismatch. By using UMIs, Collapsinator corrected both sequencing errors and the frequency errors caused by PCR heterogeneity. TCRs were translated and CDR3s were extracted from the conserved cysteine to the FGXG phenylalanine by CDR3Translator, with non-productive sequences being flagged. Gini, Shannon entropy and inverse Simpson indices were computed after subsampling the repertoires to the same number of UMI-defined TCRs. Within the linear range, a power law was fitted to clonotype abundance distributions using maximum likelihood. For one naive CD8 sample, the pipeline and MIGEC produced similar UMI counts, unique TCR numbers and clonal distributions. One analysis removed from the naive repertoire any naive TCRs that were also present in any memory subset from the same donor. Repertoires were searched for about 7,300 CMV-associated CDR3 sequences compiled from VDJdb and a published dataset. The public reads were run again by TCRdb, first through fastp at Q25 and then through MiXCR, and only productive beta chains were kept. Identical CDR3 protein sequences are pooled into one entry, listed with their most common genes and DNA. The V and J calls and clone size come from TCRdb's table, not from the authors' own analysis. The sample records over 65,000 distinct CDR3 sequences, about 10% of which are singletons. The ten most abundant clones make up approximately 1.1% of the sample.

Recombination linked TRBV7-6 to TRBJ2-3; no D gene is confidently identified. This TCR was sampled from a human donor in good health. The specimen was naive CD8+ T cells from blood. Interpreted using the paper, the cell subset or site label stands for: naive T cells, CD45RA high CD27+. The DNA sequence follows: TGTGCCAGCAGCTGGTTCAGAGAATACACAGATACGCAGTATTTT. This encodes CASSWFREYTDTQYF.